The rows below give T cell receptor beta chains drawn from one sample of a study of T cell changes during pregnancy in multiple sclerosis. Produced via immunoSEQ multiplex PCR; TCRdb's table is partial and in-frame only. This table holds over 100,000 clones, around nine tenths found once. Sequencing used peripheral blood, obtained in the third trimester of pregnancy. These receptor sequences come from a female donor with multiple sclerosis, enrolled in a pregnancy study. The CDR3 runs from the conserved cysteine through the conserved F or W. Fields, in order: V gene, J gene, D gene, clone size, CDR3 protein, CDR3 DNA. The D gene is left open where the match is weak. The size field is filled for only some rows; it gives once, few, many or a size class.

v_gene: TRBV7-2
j_gene: TRBJ1-2
d_gene: NA
abundance: NA
CDR3aa: CASSPGATNYGYTF
CDR3nt: TGTGCCAGCAGCCCAGGGGCTACTAACTATGGCTACACCTTC

v_gene: TRBV6-4
j_gene: TRBJ2-1
d_gene: TRBD2
abundance: NA
CDR3aa: CASSAETSGNEQFF
CDR3nt: TGTGCCAGCAGTGCGGAGACTAGCGGTAATGAGCAGTTCTTC

v_gene: TRBV30
j_gene: TRBJ1-2
d_gene: NA
abundance: NA
CDR3aa: CAWSLPGGRWGYTF
CDR3nt: TGTGCCTGGAGTCTTCCCGGGGGGCGGTGGGGCTACACCTTC

v_gene: TRBV5-8
j_gene: TRBJ1-2
d_gene: NA
abundance: NA
CDR3aa: CASSLGPFPDYGYTF
CDR3nt: TGTGCCAGCAGCTTGGGCCCTTTTCCGGACTATGGCTACACCTTC

v_gene: TRBV5-6
j_gene: TRBJ1-3
d_gene: NA
abundance: NA
CDR3aa: CASSLDSSGNTIYF
CDR3nt: TGTGCCAGCAGCTTGGACAGCTCTGGAAACACCATATATTTT

v_gene: TRBV7-3
j_gene: TRBJ2-7
d_gene: NA
abundance: NA
CDR3aa: CASSLSRPGALGSYEQYF
CDR3nt: TGTGCCAGCAGCCTTTCTAGACCGGGAGCCCTTGGCTCCTACGAGCAGTACTTC

v_gene: TRBV27
j_gene: TRBJ2-5
d_gene: TRBD1
abundance: NA
CDR3aa: CASSPGTGGGTQYF
CDR3nt: TGTGCCAGCAGTCCCGGTACAGGGGGCGGAACCCAGTACTTC

v_gene: TRBV10-3
j_gene: TRBJ2-7
d_gene: NA
abundance: NA
CDR3aa: CAISAQLPSYEQYF
CDR3nt: TGTGCCATCAGCGCTCAACTACCGTCCTACGAGCAGTACTTC

v_gene: TRBV14
j_gene: TRBJ1-4
d_gene: NA
abundance: NA
CDR3aa: CASSEGQGIVFIGEKLFF
CDR3nt: TGTGCCAGCAGCGAGGGCCAGGGGATAGTCTTTATAGGAGAAAAACTGTTTTTT

v_gene: TRBV19
j_gene: TRBJ2-1
d_gene: NA
abundance: once
CDR3aa: CASSKGLYLSNEQFF
CDR3nt: TGTGCCAGTAGTAAGGGACTCTACCTCAGCAATGAGCAGTTCTTC

v_gene: TRBV7-9
j_gene: TRBJ1-2
d_gene: NA
abundance: NA
CDR3aa: CASSLVAGDGGYTF
CDR3nt: TGTGCCAGCAGCTTAGTAGCAGGGGATGGAGGCTACACCTTC

v_gene: TRBV2
j_gene: TRBJ1-2
d_gene: NA
abundance: NA
CDR3aa: CASREDGVYGYTF
CDR3nt: TGTGCCAGCAGGGAGGACGGAGTCTATGGCTACACCTTC

v_gene: TRBV27
j_gene: TRBJ1-2
d_gene: TRBD1
abundance: NA
CDR3aa: CASSSLQGAANYGYTF
CDR3nt: TGTGCCAGCAGTTCTTTACAGGGGGCAGCTAACTATGGCTACACCTTC

v_gene: TRBV6-5
j_gene: TRBJ1-4
d_gene: TRBD1
abundance: once
CDR3aa: CASSYSTWRQGEKLFF
CDR3nt: TGTGCCAGCAGTTACTCGACATGGAGACAGGGTGAAAAACTGTTTTTT

v_gene: TRBV11-2
j_gene: TRBJ2-7
d_gene: NA
abundance: few
CDR3aa: CASSRQTLERLEQYF
CDR3nt: TGTGCCAGCAGCCGACAGACCCTTGAACGTCTCGAGCAGTACTTC

v_gene: TRBV29-1
j_gene: TRBJ1-2
d_gene: NA
abundance: NA
CDR3aa: CSVGSGGYTF
CDR3nt: TGCAGCGTTGGGTCCGGGGGCTACACCTTC

v_gene: TRBV6-5
j_gene: TRBJ1-1
d_gene: TRBD1
abundance: NA
CDR3aa: CASRPDRVHTEAFF
CDR3nt: TGTGCCAGCAGGCCCGACAGGGTTCACACTGAAGCTTTCTTT

v_gene: TRBV30
j_gene: TRBJ2-1
d_gene: NA
abundance: NA
CDR3aa: CAWNRHKLYNEQFF
CDR3nt: TGTGCCTGGAATCGACACAAGCTCTACAATGAGCAGTTCTTC

v_gene: TRBV4-1
j_gene: TRBJ1-1
d_gene: NA
abundance: NA
CDR3aa: CASSLMRGNTEAFF
CDR3nt: TGCGCCAGCAGCCTCATGAGAGGGAACACTGAAGCTTTCTTT

v_gene: TRBV5-1
j_gene: TRBJ2-7
d_gene: TRBD1
abundance: once
CDR3aa: CASSFKGQGDAEQYF
CDR3nt: TGCGCCAGCAGCTTTAAGGGACAGGGGGACGCCGAGCAGTACTTC

v_gene: TRBV19
j_gene: TRBJ1-2
d_gene: NA
abundance: NA
CDR3aa: CASMSGYREANYGYTF
CDR3nt: TGTGCCAGTATGTCTGGGTATCGGGAAGCTAACTATGGCTACACCTTC

v_gene: TRBV6-1
j_gene: TRBJ2-2
d_gene: NA
abundance: NA
CDR3aa: CASSGRQSGELFF
CDR3nt: TGTGCCAGCAGCGGCAGACAGTCCGGGGAGCTGTTTTTT

v_gene: TRBV28
j_gene: TRBJ1-6
d_gene: NA
abundance: NA
CDR3aa: CASLQDTNSPLHF
CDR3nt: TGTGCCAGCCTACAGGACACAAATTCACCCCTCCACTTT

v_gene: TRBV30
j_gene: TRBJ2-5
d_gene: NA
abundance: NA
CDR3aa: CAWSGYRVGKQETQYF
CDR3nt: TGTGCCTGGAGTGGATACAGGGTGGGGAAGCAAGAGACCCAGTACTTC

v_gene: TRBV28
j_gene: TRBJ1-1
d_gene: NA
abundance: NA
CDR3aa: CASSLFRGNTEAFF
CDR3nt: TGTGCCAGCAGTTTATTTCGGGGGAACACTGAAGCTTTCTTT

v_gene: TRBV6-5
j_gene: TRBJ2-2
d_gene: NA
abundance: NA
CDR3aa: CASSYFGGRSTGELFF
CDR3nt: TGTGCCAGCAGTTACTTCGGGGGGCGCAGTACCGGGGAGCTGTTTTTT

v_gene: TRBV6-5
j_gene: TRBJ2-5
d_gene: NA
abundance: NA
CDR3aa: CASSYSLGSQETQYF
CDR3nt: TGTGCCAGCAGTTACTCGTTGGGCAGCCAAGAGACCCAGTACTTC

v_gene: TRBV5-1
j_gene: TRBJ2-1
d_gene: NA
abundance: NA
CDR3aa: CASSLGGYEIDEQFF
CDR3nt: TGCGCCAGCAGCTTGGGGGGCTACGAGATCGATGAGCAGTTCTTC

v_gene: TRBV6-5
j_gene: TRBJ2-1
d_gene: TRBD1
abundance: NA
CDR3aa: CASSWRQGGNEQFF
CDR3nt: TGTGCCAGCAGCTGGAGACAGGGGGGCAATGAGCAGTTCTTC

v_gene: TRBV19
j_gene: TRBJ1-1
d_gene: NA
abundance: NA
CDR3aa: CASTMGQGWNTEAFF
CDR3nt: TGTGCCAGTACCATGGGGCAGGGATGGAACACTGAAGCTTTCTTT

v_gene: TRBV13
j_gene: TRBJ2-3
d_gene: TRBD1
abundance: NA
CDR3aa: CASSLWTGGTDTQYF
CDR3nt: TGTGCCAGCAGCTTATGGACAGGGGGGACAGATACGCAGTATTTT

v_gene: TRBV5-1
j_gene: TRBJ2-3
d_gene: NA
abundance: NA
CDR3aa: CASSLEGRGSTDTQYF
CDR3nt: TGCGCCAGCAGCTTGGAAGGGAGAGGAAGCACAGATACGCAGTATTTT

v_gene: TRBV18
j_gene: TRBJ2-7
d_gene: TRBD2
abundance: once
CDR3aa: CASSPSGGPREQYF
CDR3nt: TGTGCCAGCTCACCGTCGGGGGGACCGAGGGAGCAGTACTTC

v_gene: TRBV5-1
j_gene: TRBJ1-1
d_gene: NA
abundance: NA
CDR3aa: CASSLGGRATEAFF
CDR3nt: TGCGCCAGCAGCTTGGGAGGGAGGGCCACTGAAGCTTTCTTT

v_gene: TRBV6-5
j_gene: TRBJ2-2
d_gene: TRBD1
abundance: NA
CDR3aa: CASRYRDRGIAGELFF
CDR3nt: TGTGCCAGCAGGTACCGGGACAGGGGAATCGCCGGGGAGCTGTTTTTT

v_gene: TRBV7-9
j_gene: TRBJ2-3
d_gene: NA
abundance: NA
CDR3aa: CASSRTSDTQYF
CDR3nt: TGTGCCAGCAGCCGTACATCAGATACGCAGTATTTT